One TCR beta chain is described in this entry. Antigen: not known. Stability of Graves' hyperthyroidism was defined as absent ophthalmopathy progression within 18 months. This record comes from a study of T cells in Graves' hyperthyroidism and ophthalmopathy. General study points: Blood also showed most of the thyroid clonotypes that were expanded above 0.001. The model anticipated ophthalmopathy a median approximately six months pre-onset. Ophthalmopathy was told apart from stable hyperthyroidism by a 13 V-J model.

RNA transcripts provided the source from which TCR beta CDR3 regions were amplified. HTBI primers drove first-round RT-PCR of the TCR CDR3. TCRdb independently ran MiXCR on the multiplex PCR reads; one entry per CDR3 protein. The repertoire has hundreds of thousands of distinct CDR3 sequences, 35% to 45% of them found once; the top ten carry about 9%. CDR1 SGHRS and CDR2 YFSETQ come from the germline V gene. The CDR3 length is 15 residues. With 1 base clipped from V and 3 bases from J, the junction kept 5 bases outside the gene matches. The clonotype was recovered from a man between 18 and 29 years old with Graves' hyperthyroidism. The rearrangement uses TRBV5-1 and TRBJ2-5, with 8 nucleotides matching TRBD2. The sequencing input was blood. The CDR3 loop reads CASSLTGGNEETQYF. CDR3 in DNA: TGCGCCAGCAGCTTGACGGGGGGGAATGAAGAGACCCAGTACTTC. Variable domain in full (rest from reference TRBV5-1 and TRBJ2-5): KAGVTQTPRYLIKTRGQQVTLSCSPISGHRSVSWYQQTPGQGLQFLFEYFSETQRNKGNFPGRFSGRQFSNSRSEMNVSTLELGDSALYLCASSLTGGNEETQYFGPGTRLLVL.